Presented here are 29 T cell receptor beta chains from one specimen sequenced in a study of T cells in Graves' hyperthyroidism and ophthalmopathy. Using RNA transcripts as the source, TCR beta CDR3 regions were amplified. The TCR CDR3 first-round RT-PCR relied on the HTBI primer set. MiXCR, applied by TCRdb to the multiplex PCR reads, yields one record per CDR3 protein. The sample consists of about 360,000 distinct CDR3 sequences, roughly an eighth of them appearing once. The specimen sequenced was blood. The receptor set was obtained from a woman aged 18-35 years with Graves' hyperthyroidism.

In its sample, this clonotype was seen many times. The J gene is TRBJ1-5, the V gene TRBV2; D gene unclear. Germline V lookup: CDR1 SNHLY, CDR2 FYNNEI. The CDR3 has 15 amino acids. Between the trimmed V and J ends, which lost 3 bases and 0 bases, there was a span of 9 bases. The CDR3 bases are TGTGCCAGCAGTGATCCTCGATATAGCAATCAGCCCCAGCATTTT. It codes for CASSDPRYSNQPQHF.

Ten or more counts support this clonotype. This rearrangement joins TRBV20-1 to TRBJ2-3, with 7 bases lining up with TRBD1. The J segment lost 2 bases and the V segment lost 5 bases, leaving 7 bases of the junction unmatched. From germline, CDR1 is DFQATT and CDR2 SNEGSKA (reference sequence). This CDR3 region has 14 residues. The CDR3 DNA follows: TGCAGTGCTTCCCGGACAGGTGCCACAGATACGCAGTATTTT. Residues: CSASRTGATDTQYF.

This clonotype was counted ten times or more. The chain uses TRBV15 and TRBJ2-7; D uncertain. The CDR3 covers 15 residues. Germline loops: CDR1 LNHNV, CDR2 YYDKDF (reference sequence). The V end lost 3 bases, the J end lost 3 bases, and 15 bases lay between the germline ends. This CDR3 reads CATSSSFELYYEQYF. In DNA form, the CDR3 reads TGTGCCACCAGCAGTTCCTTTGAGCTCTACTACGAGCAGTACTTC.

Comments on this clonotype: This may be a read error: a much more frequent sequence differs by one nucleotide. V and J are TRBV12-3 or TRBV12-4 and TRBJ1-4; the D gene is possibly TRBD1 (5 bases). Trimming took 4 bases from V and 7 from J, leaving 13 bases between them. This CDR3 contains 14 residues. CDR3: CASSSGTSAEKLFF. In DNA, the CDR3 is TGTGCCAGCAGTTCCGGGACTTCGGCTGAAAAACTGTTTTTT.

This clonotype has at least ten counts. The chain carries TRBV28 and TRBJ1-5, with D perhaps matching TRBD1 (6 bases). Germline V gene lookup returns CDR1 MDHEN and CDR2 SYDVKM. V was pared by 5 bases and J by 5 bases, with 19 bases between. The CDR3 extends over 16 amino acids. The CDR3 reads CASSPVSDSQYQPQHF. DNA for the CDR3: TGTGCCAGCAGTCCAGTCTCGGACAGCCAGTATCAGCCCCAGCATTTT.

This clonotype showed up many times. The chain employs TRBV20-1 and TRBJ2-1, with D unclear. Germline V gene data show CDR1 as DFQATT and CDR2 as SNEGSKA (reference sequence). This CDR3 spans 14 amino acids. V lost 4 bases to trimming and J lost 3 bases, with 13 bases between them. In DNA form, the CDR3 reads TGCAGTGCTAAGGGCGGTCTAGACTACAATGAGCAGTTCTTC. Translating gives CSAKGGLDYNEQFF.

The genes are TRBV9 and TRBJ2-3; 11 bases align to TRBD2. The CDR3 runs to 18 residues. CDR1 is SGDLS and CDR2 is YYNGEE in the germline V gene. The junction had 9 bases not matched to a gene; V was cut back by 3 bases and J by 0 bases. This CDR3 is CASSDRLAGTLSTDTQYF. The CDR3 DNA reads TGTGCCAGCAGCGATCGACTAGCGGGGACGCTTAGCACAGATACGCAGTATTTT.

The genes are TRBV4-1 and TRBJ2-1; 8 bases agree with TRBD2. Germline-derived CDR1 and CDR2 are MGHRA and YSYEKL. The CDR3 consists of 17 residues. With V trimmed by 3 bases and J by 4 bases, 11 bases remained unmatched. CDR3 nucleotides: TGCGCCAGCAGCCATTTAATGCGGGGGGAAAAATACAATGAGCAGTTCTTC. Translated: CASSHLMRGEKYNEQFF.

This clonotype was picked up many times. This chain uses TRBV7-3 with TRBJ2-5; D unresolved. V lost 5 bases and J 4 bases, leaving 17 bases between the germline ends. CDR1 SGHTA and CDR2 FQGTGA come from the germline V gene. The CDR3 covers 15 residues. In DNA form, the CDR3 reads TGTGCCAGCAGCCCCACCCTTCGCCAGAGAGAGACCCAGTACTTC. This translates into CASSPTLRQRETQYF.

This clonotype was counted at least ten times. The rearrangement joins TRBV7-2 to TRBJ1-5; no clear D. V dropped 7 bases and J dropped 5 bases, with 12 bases sitting between them. CDR1 SGHTA and CDR2 FQGNSA come from the germline V gene. This CDR3 spans 13 amino acids. CDR3: CASTSQVDQPQHF. CDR3 in DNA: TGTGCCAGCACTAGTCAGGTTGATCAGCCCCAGCATTTT.

This clonotype occurred many times. The chain employs TRBV7-2 and TRBJ2-1, with TRBD1 matching over 8 bases. The CDR3 totals 14 residues. Trimming removed 6 bases from V and 2 bases from J; junction bases left unmatched: 3. Germline assignment: CDR1 SGHTA and CDR2 FQGNSA. The CDR3 DNA follows: TGTGCCAGCAGGCGGACAGGGCCCTACAATGAGCAGTTCTTC. Residues: CASRRTGPYNEQFF. Using reference TRBV7-2 and TRBJ2-1 for the parts outside the CDR3, the full variable domain is GAGVSQSPSNKVTEKGKDVELRCDPISGHTALYWYRQSLGQGLEFLIYFQGNSAPDKSGLPSDRFSAERTGGSVSTLTIQRTQQEDSAVYLCASRRTGPYNEQFFGPGTRLTVL.

This clonotype showed up many times. A read error may produce the germline difference seen at one junction end. The chain has TRBV12-3 or TRBV12-4 and TRBJ1-2, with a tentative D call TRBD1 (6 bases). The CDR3 runs to 14 residues. The CDR3 region is CASTLGGAGYGYTF. DNA of the CDR3: TGTGCCAGCACTTTAGGGGGGGCCGGCTATGGCTACACCTTC.

This clonotype was found many times. The chain carries TRBV7-2 and TRBJ2-3; D gene ambiguous. The CDR3 length is 12 residues. The V gene's germline CDR1 is SGHTA and CDR2 FQGNSA. V was shortened by 0 bases and J by 6 bases, with 4 bases between the two germline ends. The CDR3 region has the DNA TGTGCCAGCAGCTTAGCTCTCGATACGCAGTATTTT. Translation: CASSLALDTQYF. Based on the CDR3 plus reference TRBV7-2 and TRBJ2-3, the full variable domain is GAGVSQSPSNKVTEKGKDVELRCDPISGHTALYWYRQSLGQGLEFLIYFQGNSAPDKSGLPSDRFSAERTGGSVSTLTIQRTQQEDSAVYLCASSLALDTQYFGPGTRLTVL.

Turning to this clonotype: A read error is possible here, since a much larger clone lies one base away. The conserved final phenylalanine or tryptophan is absent from the CDR3, which likely points to a read error. The V and J genes are TRBV20-1 and TRBJ2-7; D uncertain. This CDR3 has 13 residues. V was pared by 0 bases and J by 6 bases, with 12 bases between. Per the germline V gene, CDR1 is DFQATT and CDR2 is SNEGSKA (reference sequence). The CDR3 sequence: CSARDGYALEQYL. The CDR3 nucleotides read TGCAGTGCTAGAGATGGTTACGCACTCGAGCAGTACCTC.

There are many counts of this clonotype. The rearrangement links TRBV28 to TRBJ2-5, with 15 bases that match TRBD2. Germline V gene lookup returns CDR1 MDHEN and CDR2 SYDVKM. The ends lost 3 bases at V and 2 bases at J; junction bases unmatched: 4. The CDR3 consists of 17 residues. CDR3 in amino acids: CASSFGTSGRNQETQYF. Here the CDR3 DNA reads TGTGCCAGCAGTTTCGGGACTAGCGGGAGGAATCAAGAGACCCAGTACTTC.

Here the CDR3 DNA reads TGCGCCAGCAGCCAAGAACGTCAGGACAGTAATGAGCAGTTCTTC. This codes for CASSQERQDSNEQFF. The chain uses TRBV4-1 and TRBJ2-1, with D possibly TRBD1 on 6 matching bases. V dropped 0 bases and J dropped 7 bases, with 13 bases sitting between them. The CDR3 consists of 15 residues. Looked up from germline, CDR1 is MGHRA and CDR2 is YSYEKL.

This clonotype was seen a few times. The J gene is TRBJ1-1, the V gene TRBV19; possibly TRBD1 for D (5 bases). The CDR3 consists of 12 residues. Trimming took 7 bases from V and 8 from J, leaving 14 bases between them. Per the germline V gene, CDR1 is LNHDA and CDR2 is SQIVND (reference sequence). DNA for the CDR3: TGTGCCAGTAACCTAGGGGCCCAGGAAGCTTTCTTT. Residues: CASNLGAQEAFF. Full variable domain (outside the CDR3, taken from reference TRBV19 and TRBJ1-1): DGGITQSPKYLFRKEGQNVTLSCEQNLNHDAMYWYRQDPGQGLRLIYYSQIVNDFQKGDIAEGYSVSREKKESFPLTVTSAQKNPTAFYLCASNLGAQEAFFGQGTRLTVV.

The V and J genes are TRBV19 and TRBJ2-5, with 9 bases fitting TRBD2. Trimming took 5 bases from V and 0 from J; bases not matched to a gene: 7. The V gene's germline CDR1 is LNHDA and CDR2 SQIVND (reference sequence). This CDR3 is built from 16 residues. The CDR3 DNA reads as TGTGCCAGTAGTCGGCTAGCGGGACCGTACCAAGAGACCCAGTACTTC. Amino acid sequence: CASSRLAGPYQETQYF. Looking up the rest from reference TRBV19 and TRBJ2-5 gives the full variable domain: DGGITQSPKYLFRKEGQNVTLSCEQNLNHDAMYWYRQDPGQGLRLIYYSQIVNDFQKGDIAEGYSVSREKKESFPLTVTSAQKNPTAFYLCASSRLAGPYQETQYFGPGTRLLVL.

This clonotype was seen repeatedly, ten times or more. The rearrangement uses TRBV24-1 and TRBJ2-3; TRBD1 matches at 7 bases. V lost 0 bases to trimming and J lost 6 bases; unmatched junction nucleotides: 8. Germline V gene lookup returns CDR1 KGHDR and CDR2 SFDVKD. The CDR3 totals 16 residues. CDR3 in amino acids: CATSDLRQGVADTQYF. For the CDR3, the DNA is TGTGCCACCAGTGATTTGAGGCAGGGGGTCGCGGATACGCAGTATTTT.

There are a few counts of this clonotype. This chain joins TRBV6-6 and TRBJ2-3, with 10 bases that match TRBD2. CDR1 is MNHNY and CDR2 is SVGAGI in the germline V gene (reference sequence). Unmatched junction bases numbered 10, after V lost 2 bases and J lost 11 bases. CDR3 length: 15 amino acids. The CDR3 reads CASSYGLAGVLLQYF. The CDR3 region has the DNA TGTGCCAGCAGTTACGGCCTAGCGGGGGTTCTACTGCAGTATTTT.

This clonotype came up a few times. The chain employs TRBV3-2 and TRBJ2-7; the table assigns TRBD1, which was not confirmed against the DNA. TRBV3-2 is labeled a pseudogene. This CDR3 has 14 amino acids. CDR3 region: CASSPWDSSYEQYF. The CDR3 DNA reads TGTGCCAGCAGCCCTTGGGACAGCTCCTACGAGCAGTACTTC.

CDR3 DNA sequence: TGTGCCAGCCATACCATCCGGGACAGCTCCTACGAGCAGTACTTC. This codes for CASHTIRDSSYEQYF. The chain carries TRBV2 and TRBJ2-7, with 7 bases fitting TRBD1. Germline CDR1 SNHLY, CDR2 FYNNEI. This CDR3 has 15 amino acids. The trim removed 8 bases at V and 0 bases at J, leaving 10 bases unmatched.

This clonotype was seen repeatedly, ten times or more. This chain connects TRBV9 to TRBJ2-1; TRBD2 aligns across 13 bases. The CDR3 spans 15 residues. Germline CDR1 SGDLS, CDR2 YYNGEE. The V segment lost 5 bases and the J segment 9 bases; nucleotides outside the gene matches: 8. CDR3 sequence: CASSPTSGRDSEQFF. The CDR3 nucleotides read TGTGCCAGCAGTCCTACTAGCGGGAGGGACAGTGAGCAGTTCTTC.

A word on this clonotype: One end of the junction does not line up with germline, which may come from a read error. V gene TRBV5-8 combines with J gene TRBJ2-5; D possibly corresponds to TRBD1 (6 bases). CDR1 is SGHTS and CDR2 is YDEGEE in the germline V gene. This CDR3 has 16 residues. The CDR3 nucleotides are TGTGTCAGCAGATCAAGGGACAATTTCCTAGGAGAGACCCAGTACTTC. It specifies CVSRSRDNFLGETQYF. Full variable domain (missing parts from reference TRBV5-8 and TRBJ2-5): EAGVTQSPTHLIKTRGQQATLRCSPISGHTSVYWYQQALGLGLQFLLWYDEGEERNRGNFPPRFSGRQFPNYSSELNVNALELEDSALYLCVSRSRDNFLGETQYFGPGTRLLVL.

This clonotype has a count of ten or more. The V call is TRBV27, the J call TRBJ2-1, with 11 bases fitting TRBD1. The length of the CDR3 is 15 residues. Germline loops: CDR1 MNHEY, CDR2 SMNVEV (reference sequence). Germline trimming cut 8 bases from V and 3 bases from J; bases unmatched to any gene: 6. The CDR3 is CASCDGTGGYNEQFF. Here the CDR3 DNA reads TGTGCCAGCTGCGACGGGACAGGGGGCTACAATGAGCAGTTCTTC.

This clonotype showed up many times. V usage is TRBV7-8 and J usage is TRBJ2-2, with D perhaps matching TRBD2 (5 bases). V lost 3 bases to trimming and J lost 4 bases, with 12 bases between them. Germline V gives CDR1 SGHVS, CDR2 FQNEAQ. This CDR3 region has 15 residues. CDR3 sequence (DNA): TGTGCCAGCAGCTTGGAAGGGAGAGGCACCGGGGAGCTGTTTTTT. Translation: CASSLEGRGTGELFF.

In its sample, this clonotype was seen many times. This chain connects TRBV30 to TRBJ1-4; 8 bases agree with TRBD1. In germline, CDR1 is GTSNPN, CDR2 SVGIG (reference sequence). This CDR3 spans 15 amino acids. The V gene end was trimmed by 0 bases and the J gene end by 8 bases; junction bases not matched to a gene: 8. DNA of the CDR3: TGTGCCTGGAGTGTCCACAGGGGGGGAGAGGAAAAACTGTTTTTT. This sequence encodes CAWSVHRGGEEKLFF.

This clonotype occurred many times. This chain uses TRBV7-2 with TRBJ2-3, with D maybe TRBD2 (6 bases). Deletions cut 5 bases from V and 6 bases from J, with 15 bases between. Germline V gives CDR1 SGHTA, CDR2 FQGNSA. There are 14 residues in the CDR3. In DNA, the CDR3 is TGTGCCAGCAGCATTGGACTATCGGTGGATACGCAGTATTTT. This codes for CASSIGLSVDTQYF.

CDR3 nucleotide sequence: TGCAGTGCCTCCTTAGCGGGGGTGGGGGGGGAGCTGTTTTTT. Translated, it gives CSASLAGVGGELFF. The chain is built from TRBV20-1 and TRBJ2-2; 9 bases are a match to TRBD2. The CDR3 sequence is 14 residues long. Germline V gene sequence: CDR1 DFQATT, CDR2 SNEGSKA (reference sequence). The trim removed 6 bases at V and 8 bases at J, leaving 10 bases unmatched.